This T cell receptor (beta chain) emerged from a study of cytomegalovirus exposure and HLA in healthy donors. Assay used: immunoSEQ multiplex PCR; TCRdb lists only in-frame clones, some missing. The sample includes almost 70,000 clones, around 96% of them seen just once. Per germline, CDR1 LNHNV and CDR2 YYDKDF (reference sequence). The CDR3 extends over 11 amino acids. V lost 8 bases to trimming and J lost 6 bases, with 11 bases between them. The specimen sequenced was PBMCs. The chain has TRBV15 and TRBJ2-7; maybe TRBD2 (5 bases). This receptor was taken from a woman between 18 and 30 years old in good health and CMV-seropositive. CDR3 sequence (DNA): TGTGCCACCGGTAGCGTTGGCGAGCAGTACTTC. It specifies CATGSVGEQYF. Combining the CDR3 with reference TRBV15 and TRBJ2-7 gives the whole variable domain DAMVIQNPRYQVTQFGKPVTLSCSQTLNHNVMYWYQQKSSQAPKLLFHYYDKDFNNEADTPDNFQSRRPNTSFCFLDIRSPGLGDTAMYLCATGSVGEQYFGPGTRLTVT.